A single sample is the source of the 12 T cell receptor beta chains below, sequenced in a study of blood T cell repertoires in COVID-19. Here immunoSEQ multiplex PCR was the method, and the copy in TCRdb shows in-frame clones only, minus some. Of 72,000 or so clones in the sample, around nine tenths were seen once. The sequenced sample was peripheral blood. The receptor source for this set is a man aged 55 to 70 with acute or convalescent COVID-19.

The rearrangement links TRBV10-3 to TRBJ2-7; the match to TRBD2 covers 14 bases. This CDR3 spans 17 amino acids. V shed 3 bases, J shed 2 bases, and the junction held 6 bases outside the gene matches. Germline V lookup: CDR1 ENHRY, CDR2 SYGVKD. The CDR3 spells CAISDGTSGGRTYEQYF. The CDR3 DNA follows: TGTGCCATCAGTGATGGGACTAGCGGGGGCCGAACCTACGAGCAGTACTTC.

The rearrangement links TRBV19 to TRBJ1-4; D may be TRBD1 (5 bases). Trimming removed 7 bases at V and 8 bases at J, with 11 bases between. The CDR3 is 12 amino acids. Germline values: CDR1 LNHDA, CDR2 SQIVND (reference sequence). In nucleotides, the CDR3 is TGTGCCAGTACTGTACGGGGGGAAAAACTGTTTTTT. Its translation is CASTVRGEKLFF.

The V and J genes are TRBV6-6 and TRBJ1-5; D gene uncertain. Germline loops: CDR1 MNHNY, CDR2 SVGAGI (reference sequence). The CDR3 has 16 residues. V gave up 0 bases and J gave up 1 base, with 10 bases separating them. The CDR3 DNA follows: TGTGCCAGCAGTTACTCGATCGGGGAAAGCAATCAGCCCCAGCATTTT. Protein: CASSYSIGESNQPQHF.

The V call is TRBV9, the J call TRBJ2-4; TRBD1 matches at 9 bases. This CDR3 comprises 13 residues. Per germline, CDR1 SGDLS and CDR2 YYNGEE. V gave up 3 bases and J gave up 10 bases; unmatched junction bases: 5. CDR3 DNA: TGTGCCAGCAGCGCCTACAGGGGGCGAATTCAGTACTTC. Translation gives CASSAYRGRIQYF.

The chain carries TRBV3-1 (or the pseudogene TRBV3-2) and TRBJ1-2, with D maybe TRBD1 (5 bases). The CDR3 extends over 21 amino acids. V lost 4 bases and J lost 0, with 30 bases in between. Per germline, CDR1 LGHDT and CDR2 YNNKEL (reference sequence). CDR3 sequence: CASSPRLRGQTPTLANYGYTF. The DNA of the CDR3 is TGTGCCAGCAGCCCACGGTTGCGGGGCCAAACCCCCACCCTTGCTAACTATGGCTACACCTTC.

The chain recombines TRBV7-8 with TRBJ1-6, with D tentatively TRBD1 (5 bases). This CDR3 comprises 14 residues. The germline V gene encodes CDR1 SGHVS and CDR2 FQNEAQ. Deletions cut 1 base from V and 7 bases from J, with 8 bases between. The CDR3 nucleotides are TGTGCCAGCAGCTTAGGTGGGGGGAATTCACCCCTCCACTTT. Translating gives CASSLGGGNSPLHF.

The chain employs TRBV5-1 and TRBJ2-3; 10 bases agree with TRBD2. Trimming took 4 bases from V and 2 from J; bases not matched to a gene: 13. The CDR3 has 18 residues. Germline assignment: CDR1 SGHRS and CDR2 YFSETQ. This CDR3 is CASSPIPGTSGITDTQYF. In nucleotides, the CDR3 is TGCGCCAGCAGCCCGATCCCAGGCACTAGCGGGATCACAGATACGCAGTATTTT.

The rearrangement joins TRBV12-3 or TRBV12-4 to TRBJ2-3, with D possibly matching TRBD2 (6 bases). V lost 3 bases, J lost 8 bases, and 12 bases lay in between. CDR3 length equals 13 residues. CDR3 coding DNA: TGTGCCAGCAGTTTTTTTGGGGGAGGTACGCAGTATTTT. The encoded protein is CASSFFGGGTQYF.

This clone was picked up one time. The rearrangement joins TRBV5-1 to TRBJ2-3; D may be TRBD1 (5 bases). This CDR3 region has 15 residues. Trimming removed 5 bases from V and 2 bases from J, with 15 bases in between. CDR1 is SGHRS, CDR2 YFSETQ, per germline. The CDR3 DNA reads TGCGCCAGCAGATCACTGACAGCCTACACAGATACGCAGTATTTT. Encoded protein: CASRSLTAYTDTQYF.

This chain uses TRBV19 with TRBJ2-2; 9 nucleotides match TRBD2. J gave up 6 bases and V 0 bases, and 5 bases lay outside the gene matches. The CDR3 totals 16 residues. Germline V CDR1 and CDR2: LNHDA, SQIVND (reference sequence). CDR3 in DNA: TGTGCCAGTAGTATAGACAGCGGGGGGTTCTCCGGGGAGCTGTTTTTT. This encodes CASSIDSGGFSGELFF.

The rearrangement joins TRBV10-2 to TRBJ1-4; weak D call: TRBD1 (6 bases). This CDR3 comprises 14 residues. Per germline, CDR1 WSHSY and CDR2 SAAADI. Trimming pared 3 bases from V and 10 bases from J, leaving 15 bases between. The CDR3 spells CASSDTGRGGKLFF. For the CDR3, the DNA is TGCGCCAGCAGTGATACAGGGAGAGGAGGAAAACTGTTTTTT.

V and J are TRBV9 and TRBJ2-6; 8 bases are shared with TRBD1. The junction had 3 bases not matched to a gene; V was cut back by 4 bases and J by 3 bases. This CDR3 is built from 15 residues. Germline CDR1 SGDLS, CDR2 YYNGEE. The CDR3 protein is CASSTRGLGANVLTF. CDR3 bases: TGTGCCAGCAGCACCAGGGGGCTTGGGGCCAACGTCCTGACTTTC.